These 30 T cell receptor beta chains were all obtained from the same sample, sequenced in a study of shared clonotypes between healthy human individuals. This table comes from immunoSEQ multiplex PCR, and its TCRdb copy is limited to in-frame clones, with some not included. The sample has about 1.9 million clones, over 85% seen once. Terminally differentiated effector memory CD45RA+ cells were excluded from the naive CD8 cells, which were CD45RO-negative and positively selected for CCR7. Sequenced sample: naive CD8+ T cells from PBMCs. These receptors were obtained from a man between 18 and 35 years old in good health. Some clones in this sample may be carry-over from other donors' samples.

The rearrangement links TRBV14 to TRBJ1-1, with D perhaps matching TRBD1 (5 bases). Trimming took off 0 bases at V and 2 bases at J, with 10 bases between the two ends. In germline, CDR1 is SGHDN, CDR2 FVKESK. The CDR3 extends over 15 amino acids. CDR3 coding DNA: TGTGCCAGCAGCCAAGATCGACAGAGAAACACTGAAGCTTTCTTT. This sequence encodes CASSQDRQRNTEAFF.

The count of this clone is one. The genes are TRBV28 and TRBJ2-7; D is unclear. The CDR3 covers 14 residues. V lost 2 bases and J lost 0, with 8 bases in between. Looked up from germline, CDR1 is MDHEN and CDR2 is SYDVKM. CDR3 nucleotide sequence: TGTGCCAGCAGTTTACCCAATTTCTCCTACGAGCAGTACTTC. Protein product: CASSLPNFSYEQYF.

The DNA of the CDR3 is TGTGCCAGCTCAAACTCAACCTACGAGCAGTACTTC. This sequence encodes CASSNSTYEQYF. The chain employs TRBV18 and TRBJ2-7; no reliable D call. The length of the CDR3 is 12 residues. Germline loops: CDR1 KGHSH, CDR2 LQKENI. Trimming left V 5 bases short and J 2 bases short, with 7 bases between.

This sequence joins TRBV27 and TRBJ2-7, with D perhaps being TRBD1 or TRBD2 (6 bases each). The CDR3 is 14 residues long. Trimming shortened V by 6 bases and J by 3 bases, and 15 bases separated the two germline ends. Germline assignment: CDR1 MNHEY and CDR2 SMNVEV (reference sequence). The CDR3 reads CASRPVGGRYEQYF. In DNA, the CDR3 is TGTGCCAGCAGACCCGTTGGGGGGCGCTACGAGCAGTACTTC.

J is TRBJ2-1 and V is TRBV4-1, with 8 bases aligning to TRBD2. CDR3 length equals 17 residues. CDR1 is MGHRA, CDR2 YSYEKL, per germline. Trimming removed 4 bases from V and 6 bases from J; junction bases left unmatched: 14. CDR3 residues: CASSPLPLAVQLNEQFF. CDR3 coding DNA: TGCGCCAGCAGCCCCCTACCACTAGCGGTGCAGCTCAATGAGCAGTTCTTC.

The chain is built from TRBV28 and TRBJ2-7, with 9 positions matching TRBD1. The CDR3 is made up of 14 amino acids. Germline loops: CDR1 MDHEN, CDR2 SYDVKM. V trimming: 4 bases; J trimming: 5 bases; junction bases outside the gene matches: 6. Written as DNA, the CDR3 is TGTGCCAGCAGTTCCGGGACAGGGATCCACGAGCAGTACTTC. Encoded protein: CASSSGTGIHEQYF.

The rearrangement uses TRBV11-2 and TRBJ2-7; D not resolved. Germline CDR1 is SGHAT and CDR2 is FQNNGV. This CDR3 contains 17 residues. The V end was cut by 1 base, the J end by 0 bases, with 16 bases between. The CDR3 region is CASSLGVLVRISYEQYF. In DNA, the CDR3 is TGTGCCAGCAGCTTAGGAGTCTTGGTTAGAATCTCCTACGAGCAGTACTTC.

Remarks on this clone: Different DNA sequences within this sample yield the same CDR3. J is TRBJ1-1 and V is TRBV6-5, with a possible D match to TRBD1 (6 bases). Per the germline V gene, CDR1 is MNHEY and CDR2 is SVGAGI. V was cut by 2 bases and J by 0 bases, with 7 bases left in between. This CDR3 comprises 14 residues. The CDR3 DNA follows: TGTGCCAGCAGTTACGGGGGCTTGAACACTGAAGCTTTCTTT. Amino acids: CASSYGGLNTEAFF.

The chain carries TRBV27 and TRBJ1-5; D is unclear. The CDR3 length is 14 residues. The germline CDR1 and CDR2 sequences are MNHEY and SMNVEV (reference sequence). V lost 6 bases to trimming and J lost 6 bases, with 15 bases between them. The CDR3 sequence is CASSPTRGIQPQHF. The CDR3, as DNA: TGTGCCAGCAGCCCAACCCGAGGTATTCAGCCCCAGCATTTT.

This clone was found once. The genes are TRBV9 and TRBJ2-1; 9 bases agree with TRBD1. V dropped 3 bases and J dropped 4; count of bases not matched to a gene: 20. The CDR3 is made up of 20 amino acids. Germline values: CDR1 SGDLS, CDR2 YYNGEE. CDR3 sequence (DNA): TGTGCCAGCAGCGGGAAACAGGGGGCTAAGGCCCCAACTGGGTACAATGAGCAGTTCTTC. Protein sequence: CASSGKQGAKAPTGYNEQFF. The whole variable domain, filled in from reference TRBV9 and TRBJ2-1, reads DSGVTQTPKHLITATGQRVTLRCSPRSGDLSVYWYQQSLDQGLQFLIQYYNGEERAKGNILERFSAQQFPDLHSELNLSSLELGDSALYFCASSGKQGAKAPTGYNEQFFGPGTRLTVL.

This clone was recorded only once. The rearrangement joins TRBV28 to TRBJ2-2; 9 bases are shared with TRBD1. CDR1 and CDR2 (germline): MDHEN, SYDVKM. The CDR3 runs 15 residues. The V gene end was trimmed by 1 base and the J gene end by 7 bases; junction bases not matched to a gene: 4. CDR3 sequence reads: CASSLYGTGYGELFF. Here the CDR3 DNA reads TGTGCCAGCAGTTTATATGGGACAGGGTACGGGGAGCTGTTTTTT.

The V and J genes are TRBV13 and TRBJ1-1; D call uncertain. The germline gives CDR1 PRHDT, CDR2 FYEKMQ (reference sequence). V lost 5 bases, J lost 11 bases, and 21 bases lay in between. The CDR3 extends over 14 amino acids. This CDR3 reads CASSPSTRTINAFF. Written as DNA, the CDR3 is TGTGCCAGCAGCCCATCGACGAGGACCATTAATGCTTTCTTT.

The chain carries TRBV28 and TRBJ1-1, with a weak D call TRBD1 (5 bases). Trimming took off 3 bases at V and 3 bases at J, with 14 bases between the two ends. This CDR3 is built from 15 residues. Germline CDR1 is MDHEN and CDR2 is SYDVKM. This CDR3 reads CASSLSEGMDTEAFF. The CDR3 bases are TGTGCCAGCAGTTTGTCGGAGGGGATGGACACTGAAGCTTTCTTT.

The chain is built from TRBV7-9 and TRBJ2-2, with 11 positions matching TRBD2. In germline, CDR1 is SEHNR, CDR2 FQNEAQ (reference sequence). The CDR3 covers 19 residues. J gave up 3 bases and V 5 bases, and 14 bases lay outside the gene matches. CDR3 sequence: CASSPPPGLAGSYTGELFF. Here the CDR3 DNA reads TGTGCCAGCAGCCCACCCCCAGGACTAGCGGGTAGTTACACCGGGGAGCTGTTTTTT.

The chain carries TRBV7-3 and TRBJ1-1, with D tentatively TRBD1 (5 bases). The CDR3 has 15 amino acids. The germline gives CDR1 SGHTA, CDR2 FQGTGA. V lost 5 bases and J 0 bases, leaving 13 bases between the germline ends. In nucleotides, the CDR3 is TGTGCCAGCAGCCCAGGAGAGGGGATGAACACTGAAGCTTTCTTT. Translated, it gives CASSPGEGMNTEAFF.

This clone was counted a single time. The CDR3 nucleotides read TGTGCCTGGAGTGTACATTTAGACTCCTCCGGGGATGGCTACACCTTC. It codes for CAWSVHLDSSGDGYTF. The V call is TRBV30, the J call TRBJ1-2, with D uncertain. V was trimmed by 0 bases and J by 6 bases, leaving 20 bases between them. The CDR3 is 16 residues long. The germline gives CDR1 GTSNPN, CDR2 SVGIG (reference sequence).

The rearrangement links TRBV6-4 to TRBJ1-5, with TRBD1 as a possible D gene (6 bases). The ends were cut back, 3 bases at V and 6 bases at J, with 15 bases in the middle. The CDR3 loop spans 15 amino acids. Germline V gene data show CDR1 as MRHNA and CDR2 as SNTAGT. The CDR3 is CASSESGVLGQPQHF. In nucleotides, the CDR3 is TGTGCCAGCAGTGAATCAGGGGTTCTGGGTCAGCCCCAGCATTTT.

The chain couples TRBV19 to TRBJ2-3; no reliable D call. The germline V gene encodes CDR1 LNHDA and CDR2 SQIVND (reference sequence). The V gene lost 2 bases and the J gene lost 5 bases, with 8 bases spanning the gap. This CDR3 contains 13 residues. CDR3 sequence (DNA): TGTGCCAGTAGTATAACTGGGATAGATACGCAGTATTTT. As protein: CASSITGIDTQYF.

The chain combines TRBV5-6 with TRBJ2-5; the match to TRBD2 covers 7 bases. Germline V gene data show CDR1 as SGHDT and CDR2 as YYEEEE. This CDR3 region has 14 residues. V shed 0 bases and J 4 bases; nucleotides not matched to a gene: 3. The CDR3 bases are TGTGCCAGCAGCTTGGTGACTAGCTCAGAGACCCAGTACTTC. This sequence encodes CASSLVTSSETQYF.

The chain uses TRBV27 and TRBJ1-2; possibly TRBD1 for D (5 bases). CDR3 length equals 15 residues. Looked up from germline, CDR1 is MNHEY and CDR2 is SMNVEV (reference sequence). V was pared by 7 bases and J by 7 bases, with 22 bases between. The CDR3, as DNA: TGTGCCAGCATGTCCGGCACCGCCAGGGTACGTGGCTACACCTTC. This sequence encodes CASMSGTARVRGYTF.

The chain joins TRBV21-1 to TRBJ2-6. TRBV21-1 is a pseudogene segment. CDR3 length: 9 residues. The CDR3 nucleotides read TGTGCCAGCAGCCTGACGTTGTTTTTC. Its protein is CASSLTLFF.

The chain couples TRBV7-8 to TRBJ2-1, with 12 nucleotides matching TRBD2. Germline lookup yields CDR1 SGHVS and CDR2 FQNEAQ. This CDR3 comprises 15 residues. V shed 2 bases, J shed 7 bases, and the junction held 3 bases outside the gene matches. The CDR3 region is CASSLMTSGSNEQFF. The CDR3 DNA reads TGTGCCAGCAGCTTAATGACTAGCGGGAGTAATGAGCAGTTCTTC. Full variable domain (remainder filled in from reference TRBV7-8 and TRBJ2-1): GAGVSQSPRYKVAKRGQDVALRCDPISGHVSLFWYQQALGQGPEFLTYFQNEAQLDKSGLPSDRFFAERPEGSVSTLKIQRTQQEDSAVYLCASSLMTSGSNEQFFGPGTRLTVL.

The chain links TRBV29-1 to TRBJ1-2; 7 positions agree with TRBD1. Unmatched junction bases numbered 8, after V lost 4 bases and J lost 3 bases. The CDR3 has 14 amino acids. Germline values: CDR1 SQVTM, CDR2 ANQGSEA. DNA for the CDR3: TGCAGCGTTGGAATTGGGCAGGGGGACTATGGCTACACCTTC. This codes for CSVGIGQGDYGYTF.

The sample holds a few counts of this clone. Mismatch with germline at one junction end may stem from a read error. The J gene is TRBJ1-4, the V gene TRBV9; TRBD1 is a possible D gene (6 bases). There are 12 residues in the CDR3. Germline assignment: CDR1 SGDLS and CDR2 YYNGEE. CDR3 DNA sequence: TGTGCCAGCAGCGACCACCGACAGGAAATGACTTTT. Translating gives CASSDHRQEMTF. Supplemented by reference TRBV9 and TRBJ1-4, the full variable domain reads DSGVTQTPKHLITATGQRVTLRCSPRSGDLSVYWYQQSLDQGLQFLIQYYNGEERAKGNILERFSAQQFPDLHSELNLSSLELGDSALYFCASSDHRQEMTFGSGTQLSVL.

This chain connects TRBV11-2 to TRBJ2-7; 7 nucleotides line up with TRBD2. V lost 1 base to trimming and J lost 5 bases; unmatched junction nucleotides: 8. Germline values: CDR1 SGHAT, CDR2 FQNNGV. The CDR3 totals 15 residues. The CDR3 is CASSLASGLTNEQYF. CDR3 DNA: TGTGCCAGCAGCTTAGCTTCGGGACTAACAAACGAGCAGTACTTC.

The V and J genes are TRBV27 and TRBJ2-7; 7 nucleotides line up with TRBD2. CDR1 and CDR2 (germline): MNHEY, SMNVEV (reference sequence). J gave up 4 bases and V 0 bases, and 9 bases lay outside the gene matches. This CDR3 spans 16 amino acids. CDR3 coding DNA: TGTGCCAGCAGTTTATCGTTGAGCGGGGCTAAGTACGAGCAGTACTTC. This translates into CASSLSLSGAKYEQYF.

This rearrangement joins TRBV4-3 to TRBJ2-1; the D gene is possibly TRBD1 (6 bases). V gave up 0 bases and J gave up 0 bases, with 9 bases separating them. The CDR3 length is 16 residues. CDR1 and CDR2 (germline): LGHNA, YSLEER. The CDR3 DNA follows: TGCGCCAGCAGCCAAGATCACAGGGACTCCTACAATGAGCAGTTCTTC. It translates to CASSQDHRDSYNEQFF.

This chain links TRBV6-1 with TRBJ2-2; no reliable D call. This CDR3 has 15 amino acids. V lost 5 bases to trimming and J lost 7 bases, with 17 bases between them. Germline CDR1 is MNHNS and CDR2 is SASEGT. The CDR3 loop reads CASSPLKMGNGELFF. CDR3 coding DNA: TGTGCCAGCAGTCCACTCAAGATGGGTAACGGGGAGCTGTTTTTT.

V usage is TRBV7-9 and J usage is TRBJ2-7, with D perhaps matching TRBD2 (7 bases). The germline gives CDR1 SEHNR, CDR2 FQNEAQ (reference sequence). The CDR3 is 17 residues long. Trimming took 1 base from V and 0 from J, leaving 16 bases between them. The CDR3 sequence is CASSLGIGGGDSYEQYF. The CDR3 nucleotides read TGTGCCAGCAGCTTAGGAATTGGCGGGGGCGACTCCTACGAGCAGTACTTC.

The J gene is TRBJ1-2, the V gene TRBV9; D possibly corresponds to TRBD1 (5 bases). This CDR3 is 15 amino acids long. CDR1 and CDR2 from the germline V gene are SGDLS and YYNGEE. V was pared by 3 bases and J by 0 bases, with 12 bases between. In nucleotides, the CDR3 is TGTGCCAGCAGCGGGTCACGACAGACTAACTATGGCTACACCTTC. Translating it yields CASSGSRQTNYGYTF. Filled out from reference TRBV9 and TRBJ1-2, the complete variable domain reads DSGVTQTPKHLITATGQRVTLRCSPRSGDLSVYWYQQSLDQGLQFLIQYYNGEERAKGNILERFSAQQFPDLHSELNLSSLELGDSALYFCASSGSRQTNYGYTFGSGTRLTVV.